This T cell receptor (beta chain) was found in a study of post-analysis software for immune sequencing data (dated by TCRdb to the mid-2010s). In the study overall: Relapsing-remitting, secondary progressive and progressive-relapsing multiple sclerosis were recorded as disease courses, and subtype annotation was lacking for some patients. A subset of samples was prepared in parallel using single-end sample barcoding, then pooled and co-amplified after Illumina adapter ligation. Patient repertoires were compared against 11 to 12 previously published healthy control repertoires from donors aged 6 to 25 years. What the study reported, not specific to this receptor: Four or five TRBV segments, including TRBV5-6, TRBV5-1 and TRBV20-1, were significantly more frequent in patients than controls. Significantly lower normalized Chao1 diversity was found in multiple sclerosis patients than in controls, suggesting substantial peripheral T-cell clonal expansion. The multiple sclerosis patient group was slightly younger than the control group. When samples were clustered directly using the F measure, samples prepared in the same batch co-clustered strongly, which prompted a batch-effect correction.

To demonstrate the VDJtools post-analysis software, TCR beta repertoires were profiled from the peripheral blood of roughly 12 young patients with multiple sclerosis. The patients with multiple sclerosis were children and adolescents between about 6 and 15 years of age. Regarding this clonotype: Its antigen remains undetermined. No qualities accompany the bases; no much larger clone lies one base away.

CDR1 SGHTA and CDR2 FQGNSA were looked up in the germline V gene. V has 7 bases trimmed and J has 5 bases trimmed; junction bases matching no gene number 12. Measured from the cysteine to the phenylalanine, the CDR3 is 15 residues long. The CDR3 DNA has 45 bases and is translated from base 1. Receptors were amplified or captured by PCR. Sequencing used an Illumina HiSeq 2500. To reduce PCR and sequencing biases, unique molecular identifiers were built into the TCR beta cDNA libraries. Some 500,000 cDNA molecules were obtained per 1 to 10 million input T cells, so each molecule approximated one T cell. The patient libraries were prepared and sequenced using the same protocol as the earlier healthy control dataset. Samples belonging to the same batch were prepared together, multiplexed and sequenced on a shared HiSeq lane. The source study handled its data this way. Raw barcoded reads were processed with MIGEC, and single-read molecular identifier groups were discarded before consensus assembly and CDR3 extraction. Clonotype tables were post-analysed with VDJtools, and diversity was normalized by down-sampling all datasets to the smallest sample size. Repertoire overlap clustering matched CDR3 amino acid but not nucleotide sequences to correct batch-related cross-sample contamination. TCRdb passed the public sequencing reads through fastp at Q25 and MiXCR, retaining productive beta sequences. Entries that share a CDR3 protein sequence are merged under the most common genes and DNA. For this entry, the V and J calls and clone size follow TCRdb and not the study's own pipeline. The sample has 700,000 to 800,000 distinct CDR3 sequences on record, roughly 27% of them singletons. The ten largest clones take up around 0.56% of the sample.

The rearranged chain carries TRBV7-2 and TRBJ2-7; TRBD2 agrees with 9 junctional bases. Sequences were obtained from blood. The TCR originated in a girl aged 10-17 years with multiple sclerosis. The DNA sequence follows: TGTGCCAGCACCATCACTAGCGGGTCGGGGGACGAGCAGTACTTC. Translated, this gives CASTITSGSGDEQYF.